The entry below gives a single T cell receptor beta chain sequence along with its context. The target antigen is unknown. These data are taken from a study of OX40 agonist ivuxolimab in advanced cancers. Study summary: Ivuxolimab, an agonist antibody against OX40 (CD134), was given to patients. About 40% of patients had received prior checkpoint inhibitor therapy.

Trimming removed 1 base at V and 7 bases at J, with 17 bases between. CDR1 is KGHSH and CDR2 is LQKENI in the germline V gene. The CDR3 sequence is 17 residues long. Data came from immunoSEQ multiplex PCR; TCRdb stores just in-frame clones and leaves some out. The data show 80,000 to 95,000 clones, under 90% seen once. Points from the study as a whole: Partial responders at 0.1-3.0 mg/kg had among the lowest clonal expansion.

The specimen comprised CD4+ or CD8+ T cells sorted from blood, sampled in a trial of the OX40 agonist ivuxolimab. The clonotype was recovered from an adult with an advanced solid tumor such as melanoma, head and neck, liver or kidney cancer. V is TRBV18 and J is TRBJ1-6; D perhaps matches TRBD1 (5 bases). Here the CDR3 reads CASSPRGTGRVNSPLHF. DNA for the CDR3: TGTGCCAGCTCACCACGAGGAACAGGCAGGGTAAATTCACCCCTCCACTTT.